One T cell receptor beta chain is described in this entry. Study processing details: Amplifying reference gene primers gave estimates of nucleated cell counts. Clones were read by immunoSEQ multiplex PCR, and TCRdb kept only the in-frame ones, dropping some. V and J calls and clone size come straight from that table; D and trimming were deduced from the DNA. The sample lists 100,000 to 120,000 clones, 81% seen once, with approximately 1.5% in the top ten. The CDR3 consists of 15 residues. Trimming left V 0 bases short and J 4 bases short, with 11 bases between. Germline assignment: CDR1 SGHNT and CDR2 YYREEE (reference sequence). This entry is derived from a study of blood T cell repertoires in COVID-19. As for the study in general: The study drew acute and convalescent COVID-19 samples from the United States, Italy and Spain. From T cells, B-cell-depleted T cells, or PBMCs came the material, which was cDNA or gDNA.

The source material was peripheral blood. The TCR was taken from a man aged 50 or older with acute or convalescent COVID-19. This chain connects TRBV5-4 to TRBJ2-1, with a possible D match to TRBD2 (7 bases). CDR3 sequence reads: CASSLVGGEYNEQFF. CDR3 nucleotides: TGTGCCAGCAGCTTGGTAGGGGGGGAATACAATGAGCAGTTCTTC.